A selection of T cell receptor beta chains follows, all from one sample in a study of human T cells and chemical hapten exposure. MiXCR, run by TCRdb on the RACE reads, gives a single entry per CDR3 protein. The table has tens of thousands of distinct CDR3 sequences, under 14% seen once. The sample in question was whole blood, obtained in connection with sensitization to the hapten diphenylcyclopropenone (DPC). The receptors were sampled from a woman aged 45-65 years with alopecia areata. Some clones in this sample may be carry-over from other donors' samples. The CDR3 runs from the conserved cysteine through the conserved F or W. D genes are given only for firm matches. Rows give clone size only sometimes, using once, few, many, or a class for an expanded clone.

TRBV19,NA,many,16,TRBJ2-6,CASSMGRSSGANVLTF,TGTGCCAGTAGTATGGGACGGAGCTCTGGGGCCAACGTCCTGACTTTC
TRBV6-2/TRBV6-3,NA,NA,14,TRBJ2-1,CASSSTLGVNEQFF,TGTGCCAGCAGTTCCACCCTCGGGGTCAATGAGCAGTTCTTC
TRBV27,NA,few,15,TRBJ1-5,CASSLSILGEQPQHF,TGTGCCAGCAGTTTATCGATTCTAGGGGAACAGCCCCAGCATTTT
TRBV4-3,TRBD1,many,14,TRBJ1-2,CASSQEVTGVGYTF,TGCGCCAGCAGCCAAGAGGTTACAGGGGTTGGCTACACCTTC
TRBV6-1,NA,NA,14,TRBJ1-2,CASSGGNTLYGYTF,TGTGCCAGCAGTGGAGGGAACACCTTATATGGCTACACCTTC
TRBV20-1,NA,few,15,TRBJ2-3,CSARDGGIGTDTQYF,TGCAGTGCTAGAGATGGCGGGATCGGCACAGATACGCAGTATTTT
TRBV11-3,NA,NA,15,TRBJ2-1,CASSLVGRPDNEQFF,TGTGCCAGCAGCTTAGTGGGACGTCCGGACAATGAGCAGTTCTTC
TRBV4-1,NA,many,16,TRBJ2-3,CASSQGRASGTDTQYF,TGCGCCAGCAGCCAAGGACGGGCTAGCGGCACAGATACGCAGTATTTT
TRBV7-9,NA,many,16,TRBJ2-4,CASSLAGGSAKNIQYF,TGTGCCAGCAGCTTAGCGGGGGGATCGGCCAAAAACATTCAGTACTTC
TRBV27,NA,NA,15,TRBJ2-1,CASSPWTTIYNEQFF,TGTGCCAGCAGTCCCTGGACTACCATCTACAATGAGCAGTTCTTC
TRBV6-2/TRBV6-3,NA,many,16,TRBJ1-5,CASSSVYWGNDQPQHF,TGTGCCAGCAGTTCCGTATATTGGGGTAACGATCAGCCCCAGCATTTT
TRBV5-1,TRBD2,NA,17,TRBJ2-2,CASSPTKLAGNTGELFF,TGCGCCAGCAGTCCCACTAAGCTAGCGGGGAACACCGGGGAGCTGTTTTTT
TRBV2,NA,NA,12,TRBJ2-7,CASSGRPYEQYF,TGTGCCAGCAGTGGCAGACCCTACGAGCAGTACTTC
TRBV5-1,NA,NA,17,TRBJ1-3,CASSWTSGGHSGNTIYF,TGCGCCAGCAGCTGGACCTCCGGGGGCCACTCTGGAAACACCATATATTTT
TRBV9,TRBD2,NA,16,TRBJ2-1,CASSEGGLAGVNEQFF,TGTGCCAGCAGCGAGGGAGGACTAGCGGGAGTCAATGAGCAGTTCTTC
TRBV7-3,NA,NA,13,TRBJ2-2,CASSPKAFGELFF,TGTGCCAGCAGCCCCAAAGCCTTCGGGGAGCTGTTTTTT
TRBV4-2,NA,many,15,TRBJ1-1,CASSQERSRNTEAFF,TGTGCCAGCAGCCAAGAACGGAGCAGGAACACTGAAGCTTTCTTT
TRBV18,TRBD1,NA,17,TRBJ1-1,CASSPRTGGLMNTEAFF,TGTGCCAGCTCACCACGGACAGGGGGCCTGATGAACACTGAAGCTTTCTTT
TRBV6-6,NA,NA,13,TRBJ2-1,CASSYGSMNEQFF,TGTGCCAGCAGTTATGGTAGTATGAATGAGCAGTTCTTC
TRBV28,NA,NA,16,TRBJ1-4,CASSSPGGGYNEKLFF,TGTGCCAGCAGTTCCCCCGGCGGGGGGTATAATGAAAAACTGTTTTTT
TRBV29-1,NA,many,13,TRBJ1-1,CSVGKTTGTEAFF,TGCAGCGTTGGTAAAACAACGGGCACTGAAGCTTTCTTT
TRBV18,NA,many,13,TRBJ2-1,CASSPNQYNEQFF,TGTGCCAGCTCACCTAACCAGTACAATGAGCAGTTCTTC
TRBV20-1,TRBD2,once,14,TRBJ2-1,CSAGTSGRLGEQFF,TGCAGTGCCGGGACTAGCGGGAGGTTAGGTGAGCAGTTCTTC
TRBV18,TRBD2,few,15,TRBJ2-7,CASSTRHTTSDEQYF,TGTGCCAGCTCAACCAGACATACGACTAGCGACGAGCAGTACTTC
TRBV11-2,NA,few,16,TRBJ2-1,CASSHPATVNYNEQFF,TGTGCCAGCAGTCACCCCGCCACGGTAAACTACAATGAGCAGTTCTTC
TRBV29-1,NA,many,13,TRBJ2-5,CSVERGQGETQYF,TGCAGCGTTGAAAGGGGTCAAGGGGAGACCCAGTACTTC
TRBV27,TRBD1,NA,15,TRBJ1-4,CASSLRQGGWEKLFF,TGTGCCAGCAGTTTAAGACAGGGAGGTTGGGAAAAACTGTTTTTT
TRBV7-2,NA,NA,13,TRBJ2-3,CASSWVARDTQYF,TGTGCCAGCAGCTGGGTTGCGAGAGATACGCAGTATTTT
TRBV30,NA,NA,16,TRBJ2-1,CAWSVGSMIIYNEQFF,TGTGCCTGGAGTGTGGGTAGTATGATCATCTACAATGAGCAGTTCTTC
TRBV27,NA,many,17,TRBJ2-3,CASSLSGGGLRTDTQYF,TGTGCCAGCAGTTTATCGGGGGGAGGTCTCAGGACAGATACGCAGTATTTT
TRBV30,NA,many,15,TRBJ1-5,CAWSIGFGYDQPQHF,TGTGCCTGGAGTATAGGGTTTGGGTATGACCAGCCCCAGCATTTT
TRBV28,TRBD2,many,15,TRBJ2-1,CASSPSGRPYNEQFF,TGTGCCAGCAGTCCGAGCGGGAGACCCTACAATGAGCAGTTCTTC
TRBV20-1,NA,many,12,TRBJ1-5,CSATGGNQPQHF,TGCAGTGCTACGGGGGGGAATCAGCCCCAGCATTTT